These 24 T cell receptor beta chains originate from one sample sequenced in a study of yellow fever vaccine responses in identical twins. TCRdb ran MiXCR on the RT-PCR reads and lists one entry per CDR3 protein. Here the sample spans roughly 20,000 distinct CDR3 sequences, around 70% being singletons. This material consisted of T cells from blood (PBMCs), unsorted or a sorted subset (not recorded which), taken before or after yellow fever vaccination (not recorded which). All receptors come from a woman younger than 30 who received the yellow fever vaccine.

The gene calls are TRBV24-1 and TRBJ1-2, with D uncertain. Germline V lookup: CDR1 KGHDR, CDR2 SFDVKD. The CDR3 spans 14 residues. With 3 bases removed from V and 2 bases from J, the gap between germline ends came to 9 bases. CDR3 region: CATSDSRENYGYTF. In nucleotides, the CDR3 is TGTGCCACCAGTGATAGCCGGGAAAACTATGGCTACACCTTC.

The chain carries TRBV7-2 and TRBJ1-5; 7 bases are a match to TRBD1. J lost 3 bases, V lost 8 bases, and 4 bases had no gene match. CDR1 is SGHTA, CDR2 FQGNSA, per germline. The CDR3 is 13 residues long. CDR3: CASARGLNQPQHF. CDR3 DNA sequence: TGTGCCAGCGCGAGGGGGCTCAATCAGCCCCAGCATTTT.

This clonotype was detected only a few times. The V call is TRBV2, the J call TRBJ2-5; 7 nucleotides agree with TRBD2. This CDR3 has 12 residues. Germline V gene lookup returns CDR1 SNHLY and CDR2 FYNNEI. The V gene end was trimmed by 8 bases and the J gene end by 1 base; junction bases not matched to a gene: 1. The CDR3 nucleotides read TGTGCCAGCTGGGAGGGCCAAGAGACCCAGTACTTC. Translating gives CASWEGQETQYF.

The chain links TRBV18 to TRBJ2-7; 7 bases match TRBD1. Germline V lookup: CDR1 KGHSH, CDR2 LQKENI. This CDR3 is built from 14 residues. With 1 base clipped from V and 6 bases from J, the junction kept 6 bases outside the gene matches. CDR3 nucleotide sequence: TGTGCCAGCTCACCACAGGGGGCGCTGGCCGAGCAGTACTTC. Its translation: CASSPQGALAEQYF.

This clonotype has only a few counts. The V and J genes are TRBV6-4 and TRBJ2-1, with D uncertain. Looked up from germline, CDR1 is MRHNA and CDR2 is SNTAGT. CDR3 length equals 15 residues. Trimming took off 2 bases at V and 5 bases at J, with 13 bases between the two ends. This chain's CDR3 is CASSDEVTPNNEQFF. CDR3 DNA sequence: TGTGCCAGCAGTGACGAGGTTACACCTAACAATGAGCAGTTCTTC.

This sequence joins TRBV29-1 and TRBJ2-1; 9 positions agree with TRBD2. V shed 3 bases, J shed 9 bases, and the junction held 6 bases outside the gene matches. Germline lookup yields CDR1 SQVTM and CDR2 ANQGSEA. The CDR3 spans 13 residues. The DNA for the CDR3 is TGCAGCGTTGATGGACTAGCGATCGGTGAGCAGTTCTTC. It specifies CSVDGLAIGEQFF.

The chain joins TRBV2 to TRBJ2-1; D might be TRBD1 (6 bases). This CDR3 has 14 amino acids. V was cut by 4 bases and J by 6 bases, with 13 bases left in between. Germline-derived CDR1 and CDR2 are SNHLY and FYNNEI. Written as DNA, the CDR3 is TGTGCCAGCAGTGGACAGGAAGGCGGCAATGAGCAGTTCTTC. Its translation is CASSGQEGGNEQFF.

V is TRBV29-1 and J is TRBJ2-1; D gene uncertain. This CDR3 contains 11 residues. V was cut by 5 bases and J by 6 bases, with 8 bases left in between. The germline V gene has CDR1 SQVTM and CDR2 ANQGSEA. CDR3 bases: TGCAGCGTTCCCGTGGGCAATGAGCAGTTCTTC. Protein product: CSVPVGNEQFF.

V is TRBV27 and J is TRBJ1-5, with 9 nucleotides matching TRBD1. This CDR3 is 17 amino acids long. V lost 2 bases, J lost 3 bases, and 8 bases stayed unmatched. The germline V gene encodes CDR1 MNHEY and CDR2 SMNVEV (reference sequence). In nucleotides, the CDR3 is TGTGCCAGCAGTTTAGCCGGGGGACAGGGCTCCAATCAGCCCCAGCATTTT. Translated, it gives CASSLAGGQGSNQPQHF.

This clonotype showed up just once. This chain links TRBV11-1 with TRBJ2-7, with 9 bases that match TRBD1. The length of the CDR3 is 14 residues. V lost 5 bases, J lost 5 bases, and 7 bases stayed unmatched. Germline-derived CDR1 and CDR2 are SGHAT and FQDESV (reference sequence). The CDR3 DNA is TGTGCCAGCAGCGTAGGGACAGGGTCCCACGAGCAGTACTTC. Protein product: CASSVGTGSHEQYF.

This clonotype was observed a handful of times. This rearrangement joins TRBV11-2 to TRBJ2-7; the D call may be TRBD1 or TRBD2 (7 bases each). Germline CDR1 reads SGHAT; CDR2 reads FQNNGV. Trimming left V 6 bases short and J 8 bases short, with 26 bases between. The CDR3 has 16 residues. CDR3 coding DNA: TGTGCCAGCAGTTCGGGGGCCAGGGGGGGGAATGTAAAGCAGTACGTC. Translated, it gives CASSSGARGGNVKQYV.

About this clonotype itself: An end of the junction differs from the germline gene, which may be a read error. The J gene is TRBJ2-3, the V gene TRBV7-9; D assignment may be TRBD1 or TRBD2 (5 bases each). In germline, CDR1 is SEHNR, CDR2 FQNEAQ (reference sequence). This CDR3 has 14 amino acids. CDR3 sequence reads: CASSLPATTGPVCF. CDR3 DNA sequence: TGTGCCAGCAGCTTACCCGCCACCACGGGACCAGTGTGTTTT.

This clonotype has more than one count but fewer than ten. The genes are TRBV23-1 and TRBJ2-5; TRBD2 is a possible D gene (5 bases). TRBV23-1 belongs to the ORF category, with a function that is uncertain. V lost 1 base and J lost 5, with 17 bases in between. The CDR3 runs 16 residues. The CDR3 DNA reads TGCGCCAGCAGTCAATTAGAAGGCATGAGGAGGGAGACCCAGTACTTC. Translated: CASSQLEGMRRETQYF.

This chain uses TRBV11-2 with TRBJ2-3, with TRBD2 matching over 9 bases. From germline, CDR1 is SGHAT and CDR2 FQNNGV. The CDR3 has 14 amino acids. J gave up 2 bases and V 5 bases, and 2 bases lay outside the gene matches. The CDR3 sequence is CASSRTSATDTQYF. CDR3 DNA: TGTGCCAGCAGCCGGACTAGCGCCACAGATACGCAGTATTTT. Complete variable domain (other parts from reference TRBV11-2 and TRBJ2-3): EAGVAQSPRYKIIEKRQSVAFWCNPISGHATLYWYQQILGQGPKLLIQFQNNGVVDDSQLPKDRFSAERLKGVDSTLKIQPAKLEDSAVYLCASSRTSATDTQYFGPGTRLTVL.

V usage is TRBV12-3 or TRBV12-4 and J usage is TRBJ2-7, with unresolved D. The CDR3 runs to 13 residues. Deletions cut 0 bases from V and 3 bases from J, with 6 bases between. In DNA form, the CDR3 reads TGTGCCAGCAGTTTAGCCGCAGACTACGAGCAGTACTTC. This codes for CASSLAADYEQYF.

V usage is TRBV2 and J usage is TRBJ1-1; TRBD1 agrees at 10 bases. V lost 5 bases, J lost 5 bases, and 5 bases stayed unmatched. The CDR3 spans 14 residues. Germline values: CDR1 SNHLY, CDR2 FYNNEI. The CDR3 is CASSKGQGLTEAFF. CDR3 DNA: TGTGCCAGCAGTAAGGGACAGGGGTTGACTGAAGCTTTCTTT.

This chain joins TRBV29-1 and TRBJ2-7, with a weak D call TRBD1 (6 bases). The length of the CDR3 is 13 residues. V was trimmed by 2 bases and J by 2 bases, leaving 10 bases between them. From germline, CDR1 is SQVTM and CDR2 ANQGSEA. CDR3 bases: TGCAGCGTTGAATTGGACAGCCCCTACGAGCAGTACTTC. Its protein product is CSVELDSPYEQYF.

V usage is TRBV4-3 and J usage is TRBJ2-5; no firm D call. Trimming stripped 1 base from V and 2 bases from J, with 5 bases between. The germline gives CDR1 LGHNA, CDR2 YSLEER. CDR3 size: 13 residues. CDR3 bases: TGCGCCAGCAGCCAAGCAGTTCAAGAGACCCAGTACTTC. It translates to CASSQAVQETQYF.

The gene calls are TRBV19 and TRBJ2-1; tentatively, D is TRBD1 or TRBD2 (6 bases each). The CDR3 totals 15 residues. The germline gives CDR1 LNHDA, CDR2 SQIVND (reference sequence). Trimming stripped 3 bases from V and 7 bases from J, with 16 bases between. The CDR3 nucleotides read TGTGCCAGTAGTATGAGTGAGGGGGGCCGGAATGAGCAGTTCTTC. As protein: CASSMSEGGRNEQFF.

This clonotype occurred once. The CDR3 spells CASSPTQSNNEQFF. The CDR3 region has the DNA TGTGCCAGCTCACCAACGCAGAGCAACAATGAGCAGTTCTTC. The chain is built from TRBV18 and TRBJ2-1; no definite D call. Trimming cost V 2 bases and J 5 bases, with 10 bases left between them. The length of the CDR3 is 14 residues. The germline CDR1 and CDR2 sequences are KGHSH and LQKENI.

The genes are TRBV7-9 and TRBJ1-4; D remains ambiguous. There are 13 residues in the CDR3. Germline-derived CDR1 and CDR2 are SEHNR and FQNEAQ (reference sequence). With 7 bases removed from V and 12 bases from J, the gap between germline ends came to 18 bases. The CDR3 DNA is TGTGCCAGCACCGGAAGAAGAGATGGGGAACTGTTTTTT. Protein product: CASTGRRDGELFF.

As for this clonotype: At one boundary the junction diverges from the germline segment, which might be a read error. The V and J genes are TRBV2 and TRBJ2-7; TRBD2 aligns across 8 bases. The CDR3 runs to 14 residues. Per germline, CDR1 SNHLY and CDR2 FYNNEI. The DNA for the CDR3 is TGTGCCAGCAGCGAAGCGGGAGCAAAATACGAGCAGTACTTC. It encodes CASSEAGAKYEQYF. Full variable domain (remainder filled in from reference TRBV2 and TRBJ2-7): EPEVTQTPSHQVTQMGQEVILRCVPISNHLYFYWYRQILGQKVEFLVSFYNNEISEKSEIFDDQFSVERPDGSNFTLKIRSTKLEDSAMYFCASSEAGAKYEQYFGPGTRLTVT.

V and J are TRBV12-3 or TRBV12-4 and TRBJ2-5, with a weak D call TRBD2 (6 bases). V dropped 6 bases and J dropped 4 bases, with 15 bases sitting between them. The CDR3 runs 14 residues. CDR3 sequence: CASRTREIGETQYF. The CDR3 nucleotides read TGTGCCAGCAGAACCCGGGAGATAGGAGAGACCCAGTACTTC.

V usage is TRBV10-1 and J usage is TRBJ1-1, with D uncertain. Germline CDR1 and CDR2: WNHNN and SYGVQD (reference sequence). With 1 base removed from V and 0 bases from J, the gap between germline ends came to 9 bases. CDR3 length equals 15 residues. The CDR3 DNA reads TGCGCCAGCAGTGAGTTGCCAGACATGAACACTGAAGCTTTCTTT. It translates to CASSELPDMNTEAFF.